These 10 T cell receptor beta chains share one sample of origin, sequenced in a study of blood T cells in healthy people across ages. The second PCR ran roughly 6 to 11 cycles with a sample-barcoded 5' primer and J-beta primers. TCRdb recomputed calls from the 5' RACE reads with MiXCR, one row per CDR3 protein. The table has 1.5 million to 2 million distinct CDR3 sequences, roughly 50% seen once. Sequencing was performed on blood. The origin of the receptors is a woman in her forties in good health.

Remarks on this clonotype: This may come from a read error, since a much larger clone is one base off. This rearrangement joins TRBV6-5 to TRBJ1-2, with D perhaps TRBD1 (6 bases). The CDR3 contains 14 residues. V shed 8 bases and J shed 2 bases, with 15 bases lying between them. Germline CDR1 MNHEY, CDR2 SVGAGI. The CDR3 DNA reads TGTGCCAGCGGTCAGGGGCGATCAAACTATGGCTACACCTTC. This translates into CASGQGRSNYGYTF.

The chain couples TRBV6-2 or TRBV6-3 to TRBJ1-5; D gene uncertain. Per germline, CDR1 MNHEY and CDR2 SVGEGT. The CDR3 has 15 amino acids. The V end was cut by 2 bases, the J end by 3 bases, with 11 bases between. CDR3 sequence: CASSYEASFNQPQHF. Here the CDR3 DNA reads TGTGCCAGCAGTTACGAAGCGTCCTTCAATCAGCCCCAGCATTTT.

This clonotype has ten or more counts. The chain recombines TRBV25-1 with TRBJ1-5; D not certain. V gave up 4 bases and J gave up 0 bases, with 4 bases separating them. The CDR3 totals 13 residues. Germline V gives CDR1 MGHDK, CDR2 SYGVNS. Here the CDR3 DNA reads TGTGCCAGCAGTGGGGGTAGCAATCAGCCCCAGCATTTT. Translation: CASSGGSNQPQHF.

The chain carries TRBV2 and TRBJ2-4; D is perhaps TRBD2 (6 bases). The J call is uncertain, as TRBJ2-5 better fits the DNA end. The CDR3 sequence is 16 residues long. From germline, CDR1 is SNHLY and CDR2 FYNNEI. CDR3: CASSPQTLARRETQYF. The CDR3 DNA is TGTGCCAGCAGTCCCCAGACACTAGCCAGGCGAGAGACCCAGTACTTC.

Worth noting for this clonotype: The junction does not match germline at one end; this may be a read error. The chain carries TRBV7-9 and TRBJ1-2, with a tentative D call TRBD1 (5 bases). CDR1 and CDR2 (germline): SEHNR, FQNEAQ (reference sequence). This CDR3 has 17 amino acids. The CDR3: CASSSDRRTRTNSGYTF. CDR3 DNA: TGTGCCAGCAGCTCCGATCGAAGGACACGGACCAACTCTGGCTACACCTTC.

The chain recombines TRBV7-2 with TRBJ2-2; tentative D call: TRBD2 (6 bases). The CDR3 loop spans 15 amino acids. Germline V CDR1 and CDR2: SGHTA, FQGNSA. V lost 3 bases, J lost 8 bases, and 16 bases lay in between. The DNA of the CDR3 is TGTGCCAGCAGCTTCTCTACTAGCTGGGCGGGGGAGCTGTTTTTT. This codes for CASSFSTSWAGELFF.

With respect to this clonotype: One junction end does not reproduce the germline sequence, and a read error may be involved. This chain joins TRBV20-1 and TRBJ2-1; 13 nucleotides match TRBD2. The CDR3 is made up of 19 amino acids. Per germline, CDR1 DFQATT and CDR2 SNEGSKA (reference sequence). The CDR3 loop reads CSAREGGLAGVGSYSEQFF. In DNA form, the CDR3 reads TGCAGTGCTAGAGAGGGTGGACTAGCGGGAGTTGGCTCCTACAGTGAGCAGTTCTTC.

The gene calls are TRBV6-2 or TRBV6-3 and TRBJ2-3; 12 bases align to TRBD1. J lost 4 bases, V lost 1 base, and 0 bases had no gene match. In germline, CDR1 is MNHEY, CDR2 SVGEGT. The CDR3 sequence is 15 residues long. In DNA form, the CDR3 reads TGTGCCAGCAGTTACTGGGACAGGGGGCCAGATACGCAGTATTTT. Its translation: CASSYWDRGPDTQYF.

The table lists this clonotype with a few counts. The rearrangement links TRBV29-1 to TRBJ2-6, with D perhaps matching TRBD2 (6 bases). The germline V gene encodes CDR1 SQVTM and CDR2 ANQGSEA. The CDR3 is 15 amino acids. Trimming stripped 3 bases from V and 0 bases from J, with 9 bases between. CDR3 sequence (DNA): TGCAGCGTTGATGGGGGGTACTCTGGGGCCAACGTCCTGACTTTC. Translating it yields CSVDGGYSGANVLTF.

The CDR3 DNA follows: TGTGCCAGCAGCAGGCCCTGGGACTATGGCTACACCTTC. Encoded protein: CASSRPWDYGYTF. The rearrangement links TRBV6-2 or TRBV6-3 to TRBJ1-2, with D unresolved. Germline CDR1 MNHEY, CDR2 SVGEGT. Trimming shortened V by 6 bases and J by 3 bases, and 11 bases separated the two germline ends. The CDR3 covers 13 residues.